This T cell receptor beta chain came from a study of blood T cell repertoires in COVID-19 (dated by TCRdb to 2018 to 2020). Study-wide context: Collaborator samples came from the United States, Italy and Spain and covered acute and convalescent phases of COVID-19. The prospective study material was composed of cDNA or gDNA derived from T cells, B-cell-depleted T cells, or PBMCs. The dataset comprised deeply sampled blood TCRbeta repertoires from subjects exposed to, actively infected with, or recovered from COVID-19. The repertoires were released in a freely available public database intended as a resource for research on the immune response to SARS-CoV-2. Samples came from the ongoing ImmuneRACE study (first 160 participants) plus 1,254 subjects from 6 global collaborators. Sample metadata almost always included a de-identified subject ID, COVID-19 status, age in years and sex. Where available, HLA class I and class II types were taken from metadata supplied by the sample provider and were not determined by assay-based typing. What the authors observed across the whole study: How much clinical and demographic metadata was included differed by source and by participant, and the metadata was provided uncurated.

TCRbeta CDR3 regions were amplified from genomic DNA by means of the immunoSEQ Assay, a bias-controlled multiplex PCR. As for the authors' bioinformatics: The number of nucleated cells in each sample was estimated by amplification of reference gene primers within the assay. To quantify the absolute abundance of each unique TCRbeta CDR3 rearrangement, sequence reads were collapsed and filtered. For each sample, productive Simpson clonality was calculated as the square root of Simpson's diversity index over productive rearrangements. TCRdb retrieved this table from immuneACCESS and kept in-frame rearrangements only. Not all clones are present; in checked studies, unresolved V genes account for under half, and no reason is known for the remainder. The V and J calls and clone size were taken over from that table, and D and trimming were inferred from the DNA. The sample contains around 170,000 clones, over 75% of them found a single time. Roughly 13% of the sample is in the top ten clones.

For this chain, trimming is 7 bases at the V end and 0 bases at the J end, and the number of junction bases without a gene match is 5. Including cysteine and phenylalanine, the CDR3 has 15 amino acids. The CDR3 DNA has 45 bases and is translated from base 1. As encoded in the germline V gene, CDR1 is KGHDR while CDR2 is SFDVKD. Samples from volunteer blood donors who had recovered from COVID-19 were contributed by a second Seattle source. Whole blood was collected in K2EDTA tubes by collaborating institutions according to the institutions' own protocols. For TCRbeta analysis, collaborators shipped samples in one of three forms: frozen whole blood, isolated PBMCs, or DNA extracted from either of those sample types. For this clone: The clone's antigen remains unknown. Per-base quality was not reported, and no clone a single base away is much larger than it.

The rearrangement joined TRBV24-1 to TRBJ2-3; 8 bases in between match TRBD2. The sequenced sample consisted of peripheral blood. This receptor was taken from a man aged 70 or older who had recovered from COVID-19. The sequenced DNA is TGTGCCACCAGCGAAGCGGGAGTAAGCACAGATACGCAGTATTTT. Protein translation: CATSEAGVSTDTQYF.